The entry below describes one T cell receptor beta chain. As yet, its antigen is unknown. Of the isolated RNA, all was reverse transcribed, and so the sequenced material was expressed TCRB transcripts. Sequenced by immunoSEQ multiplex PCR; TCRdb stores in-frame clones only, minus some. This sample has around 280,000 clones, with approximately 15% found just once. The ends were cut back, 1 base at V and 2 bases at J, with 13 bases in the middle. The CDR3 covers 16 residues. Germline assignment: CDR1 SGHAT and CDR2 FQNNGV. This record comes from a study of beta chain features in type 1 diabetes. Blood was collected once per donor into heparin, averaging about 100 mL. Study results and limitations: Shorter TCRB CDR3s, moderately but significantly so, were found in Type 1 diabetes patients in all four CD4+ subsets. In the patient group, naive, central memory and Treg TCRB repertoires seemed more alike than in the healthy donor group. Sequencing of cDNA might inflate the share of cells that strongly express TCR.

The receptor's source is a man aged 18 to 29 with type 1 diabetes. The chain is built from TRBV11-2 and TRBJ2-3; D is unclear. The sequencing input was naive CD4+ T cells from blood. This CDR3 is CASSLASPVLTDTQYF. CDR3 sequence (DNA): TGTGCCAGCAGCTTAGCATCGCCGGTACTCACAGATACGCAGTATTTT.